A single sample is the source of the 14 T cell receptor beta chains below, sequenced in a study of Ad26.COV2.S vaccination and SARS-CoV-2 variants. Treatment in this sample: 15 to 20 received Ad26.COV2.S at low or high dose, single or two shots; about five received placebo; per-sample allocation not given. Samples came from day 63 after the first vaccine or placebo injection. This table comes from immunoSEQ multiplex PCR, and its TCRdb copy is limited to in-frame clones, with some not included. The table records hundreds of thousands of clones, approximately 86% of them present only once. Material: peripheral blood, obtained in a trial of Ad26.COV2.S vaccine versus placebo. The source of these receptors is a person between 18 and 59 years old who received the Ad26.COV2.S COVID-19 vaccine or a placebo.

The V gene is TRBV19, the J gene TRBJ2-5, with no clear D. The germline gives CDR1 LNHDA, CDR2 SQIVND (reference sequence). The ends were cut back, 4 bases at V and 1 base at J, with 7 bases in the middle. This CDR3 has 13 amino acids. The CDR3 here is CASSKGIQETQYF. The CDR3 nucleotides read TGTGCCAGTAGTAAAGGGATCCAAGAGACCCAGTACTTC.

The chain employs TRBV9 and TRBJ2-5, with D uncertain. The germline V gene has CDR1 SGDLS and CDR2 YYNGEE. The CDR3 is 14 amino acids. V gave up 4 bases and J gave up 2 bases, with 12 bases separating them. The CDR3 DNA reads TGTGCCAGCAGCCCGAGTAGGCGTCAAGAGACCCAGTACTTC. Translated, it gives CASSPSRRQETQYF.

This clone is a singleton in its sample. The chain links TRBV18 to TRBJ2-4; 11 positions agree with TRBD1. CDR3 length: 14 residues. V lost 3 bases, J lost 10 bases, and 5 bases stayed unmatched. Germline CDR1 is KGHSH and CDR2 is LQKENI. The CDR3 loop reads CASSPRDRGAIQYF. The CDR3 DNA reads TGTGCCAGCTCACCCCGGGACAGGGGGGCAATTCAGTACTTC.

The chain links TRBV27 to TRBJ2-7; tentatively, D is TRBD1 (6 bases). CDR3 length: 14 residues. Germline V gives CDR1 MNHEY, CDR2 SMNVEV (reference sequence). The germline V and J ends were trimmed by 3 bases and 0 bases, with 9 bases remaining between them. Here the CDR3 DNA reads TGTGCCAGCAGTTTTCAGGGGACCTCCTACGAGCAGTACTTC. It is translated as CASSFQGTSYEQYF.

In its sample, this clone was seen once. CDR3 sequence (DNA): TGTGCCAGCAGCTTGAGCTCAGCTTTTTCCGGGGGCACTTCTGGAAACACCATATATTTT. It codes for CASSLSSAFSGGTSGNTIYF. The chain combines TRBV5-5 with TRBJ1-3; D perhaps matches TRBD1 (6 bases). This CDR3 contains 20 residues. Trimming took off 1 base at V and 1 base at J, with 24 bases between the two ends. Germline values: CDR1 SGHKS, CDR2 YYEKEE (reference sequence).

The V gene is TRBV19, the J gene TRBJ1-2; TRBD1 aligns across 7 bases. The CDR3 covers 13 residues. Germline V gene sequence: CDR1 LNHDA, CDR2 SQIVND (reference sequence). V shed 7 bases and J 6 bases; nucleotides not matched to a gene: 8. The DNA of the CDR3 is TGTGCCAGTAAGGCCCGGAGGGGGCATGGCTACACCTTC. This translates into CASKARRGHGYTF.

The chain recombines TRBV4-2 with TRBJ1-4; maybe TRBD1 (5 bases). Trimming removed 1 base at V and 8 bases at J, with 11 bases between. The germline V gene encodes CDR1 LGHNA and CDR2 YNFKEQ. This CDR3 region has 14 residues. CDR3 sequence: CASSQVGGDEKLFF. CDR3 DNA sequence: TGTGCCAGCAGCCAAGTGGGGGGGGACGAAAAACTGTTTTTT.

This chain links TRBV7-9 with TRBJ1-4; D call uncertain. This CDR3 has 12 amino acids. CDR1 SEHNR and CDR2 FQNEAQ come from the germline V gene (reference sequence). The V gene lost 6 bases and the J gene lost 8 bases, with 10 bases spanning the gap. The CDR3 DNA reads TGTGCCAGCAGGACTGAAAAGGAAAAACTGTTTTTT. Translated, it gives CASRTEKEKLFF.

The CDR3 DNA reads as TGCGCCAGCAGCCGAGACAGGGCGATCGCAGATACGCAGTATTTT. Its protein product is CASSRDRAIADTQYF. The chain joins TRBV4-3 to TRBJ2-3; 7 bases agree with TRBD1. CDR3 length equals 15 residues. The V gene end was trimmed by 4 bases and the J gene end by 4 bases; junction bases not matched to a gene: 8. CDR1 LGHNA and CDR2 YSLEER come from the germline V gene.

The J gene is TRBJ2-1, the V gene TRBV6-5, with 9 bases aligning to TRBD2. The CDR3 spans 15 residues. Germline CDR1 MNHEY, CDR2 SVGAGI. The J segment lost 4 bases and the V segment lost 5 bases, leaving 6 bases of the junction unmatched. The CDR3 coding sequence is TGTGCCAGCAGTAAGGCGGGGGGGATGTACAATGAGCAGTTCTTC. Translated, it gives CASSKAGGMYNEQFF.

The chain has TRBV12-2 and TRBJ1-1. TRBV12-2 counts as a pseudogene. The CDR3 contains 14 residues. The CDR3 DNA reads TGCCGGGGGTTAGGCCCTAATATGAACACTGAAGCTTTCTTT. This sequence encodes CRGLGPNMNTEAFF.

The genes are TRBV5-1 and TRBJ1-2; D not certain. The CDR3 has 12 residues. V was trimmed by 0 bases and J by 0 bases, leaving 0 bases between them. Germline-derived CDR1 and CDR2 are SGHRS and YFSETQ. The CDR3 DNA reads TGCGCCAGCAGCTTGGCTAACTATGGCTACACCTTC. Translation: CASSLANYGYTF.

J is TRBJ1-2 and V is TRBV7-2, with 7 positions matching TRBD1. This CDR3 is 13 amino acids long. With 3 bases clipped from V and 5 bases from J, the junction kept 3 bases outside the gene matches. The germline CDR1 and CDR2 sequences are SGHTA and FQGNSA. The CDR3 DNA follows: TGTGCCAGCAGCTTCGACAGGGATTATGGCTACACCTTC. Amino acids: CASSFDRDYGYTF.

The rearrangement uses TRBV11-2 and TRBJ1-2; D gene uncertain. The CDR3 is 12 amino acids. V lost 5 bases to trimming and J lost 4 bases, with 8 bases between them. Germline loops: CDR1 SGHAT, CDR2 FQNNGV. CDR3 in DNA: TGTGCCAGCAGCCCCATGAGCTATGGCTACACCTTC. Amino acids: CASSPMSYGYTF.